This passage covers 7 T cell receptor beta chains from one sample sequenced in a study of post-analysis software for immune sequencing data. Study findings and constraints: A handful of TRBV segments were significantly more frequent in patients than in controls. TRBV5-6, TRBV5-1 and TRBV20-1 were among these segments.

The antigens for these receptors are not known. The library was made from cDNA and included unique molecular identifiers. Each CDR3 protein gets one entry after TCRdb re-called the PCR reads with MiXCR. The data show roughly 430,000 distinct CDR3 sequences, less than 40% seen once. Input material: blood. The receptors were gathered from a girl aged 2 to 9 with multiple sclerosis.

About this clonotype itself: At one end the junction does not follow the germline gene, possibly because of a read error. V is TRBV11-1 and J is TRBJ1-4; TRBD1 aligns across 9 bases. Germline CDR1 SGHAT, CDR2 FQDESV (reference sequence). The CDR3 runs to 17 residues. As DNA, the CDR3 is TGTGCCAGCAGCGAGGGACAGGGACCGACAAGAAATGAAAAACGGTTTTTT. This translates into CASSEGQGPTRNEKRFF.

V is TRBV28 and J is TRBJ2-7, with 11 bases lining up with TRBD1. Trimming cost V 5 bases and J 4 bases; bases outside gene matches: 10. This CDR3 comprises 16 residues. Germline CDR1 MDHEN, CDR2 SYDVKM. The CDR3 DNA reads as TGTGCCAGCAGTCTCCCTCTCGGGACAGGGGGTTACGAGCAGTACTTC. It yields the protein CASSLPLGTGGYEQYF.

This sequence joins TRBV5-1 and TRBJ2-1; tentative D call: TRBD2 (5 bases). The CDR3 is 13 amino acids. V lost 2 bases to trimming and J lost 3 bases, with 6 bases between them. Germline assignment: CDR1 SGHRS and CDR2 YFSETQ. CDR3 sequence reads: CASSFSDYNEQFF. In DNA, the CDR3 is TGCGCCAGCAGCTTTAGCGACTACAATGAGCAGTTCTTC.

The gene calls are TRBV7-9 and TRBJ2-5; D is uncertain. The end of the DNA fits TRBJ2-7 better, so the J call may be wrong. The CDR3 contains 14 residues. Germline V gives CDR1 SEHNR, CDR2 FQNEAQ (reference sequence). CDR3 DNA sequence: TGTGCCAGCAGCTTAACGGTCTCCCCTTACGAGCAGTACTTC. Amino acid sequence: CASSLTVSPYEQYF.

The chain couples TRBV5-4 to TRBJ1-2; maybe TRBD1 (5 bases). The V gene's germline CDR1 is SGHNT and CDR2 YYREEE (reference sequence). CDR3 length equals 13 residues. Trimming cost V 3 bases and J 6 bases, with 12 bases left between them. The CDR3 loop reads CASSWQGGHGYTF. CDR3 in DNA: TGTGCCAGCAGCTGGCAGGGTGGCCATGGCTACACCTTC.

The J gene is TRBJ1-4, the V gene TRBV10-3; TRBD1 aligns across 8 bases. The CDR3 consists of 13 residues. The V and J ends lost 6 bases and 8 bases, in that order; junction bases with no gene match: 5. Germline values: CDR1 ENHRY, CDR2 SYGVKD. The CDR3: CAISPRDREKLFF. The DNA for the CDR3 is TGTGCCATCAGCCCCCGGGACAGGGAAAAACTGTTTTTT.

The genes are TRBV6-1 and TRBJ2-2; unclear D gene. The CDR3 is 13 residues long. V lost 6 bases and J lost 2, with 7 bases in between. Looked up from germline, CDR1 is MNHNS and CDR2 is SASEGT. The DNA of the CDR3 is TGTGCCAGCAGCAACCTTAACACCGGGGAGCTGTTTTTT. Its translation is CASSNLNTGELFF.